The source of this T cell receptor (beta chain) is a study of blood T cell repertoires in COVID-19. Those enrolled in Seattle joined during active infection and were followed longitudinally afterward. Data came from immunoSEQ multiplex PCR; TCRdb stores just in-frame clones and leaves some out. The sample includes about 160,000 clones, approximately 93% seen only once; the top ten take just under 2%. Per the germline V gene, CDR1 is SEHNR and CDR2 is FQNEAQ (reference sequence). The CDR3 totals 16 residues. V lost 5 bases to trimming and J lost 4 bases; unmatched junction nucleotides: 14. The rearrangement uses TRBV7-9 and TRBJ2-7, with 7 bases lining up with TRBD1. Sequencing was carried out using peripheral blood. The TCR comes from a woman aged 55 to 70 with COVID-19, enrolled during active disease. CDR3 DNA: TGTGCCAGCAGCCCGACGCTACAGGACAGGAGGTACGAGCAGTACTTC. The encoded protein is CASSPTLQDRRYEQYF. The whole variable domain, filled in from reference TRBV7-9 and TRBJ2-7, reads DTGVSQNPRHKITKRGQNVTFRCDPISEHNRLYWYRQTLGQGPEFLTYFQNEAQLEKSRLLSDRFSAERPKGSFSTLEIQRTEQGDSAMYLCASSPTLQDRRYEQYFGPGTRLTVT.